Listed below are T cell receptor beta chains from one sample, sequenced in a study of blood T cell repertoires in COVID-19. Sequenced by immunoSEQ multiplex PCR; TCRdb stores in-frame clones only, minus some. This sample has about 210,000 clones, with roughly 94% found just once. What was sequenced was peripheral blood. These receptors were taken from a man aged 25 to 40 with acute or convalescent COVID-19. CDR3s include the opening cysteine and the closing phenylalanine or tryptophan.

CASSQTGGYEQYF TRBV7-9 13 TRBJ2-7
CASSQVPGNTEAFF TRBV3-1/TRBV3-2 14 TRBJ1-1
CASRTYGSNSNYGYTF TRBV28 16 TRBJ1-2
CASSSNRGSGNTIYF TRBV11-2 15 TRBJ1-3
CASSTRQEFPYNEQFF TRBV7-6 16 TRBJ2-1
CASSRDRVSNQPQHF TRBV19 15 TRBJ1-5
CAWSPMGGRDTQYF TRBV30 14 TRBJ2-3
CASSPGWNRGPNQPQHF TRBV28 17 TRBJ1-5
CASRGGREQFF TRBV2 11 TRBJ2-1
CAWSAAPGRDNYYGYTF TRBV30 17 TRBJ1-2
CASSQATGHQPQHF TRBV3-1/TRBV3-2 14 TRBJ1-5
CASSSGLGGNTDTQYF TRBV7-2 16 TRBJ2-3
CASSTRQGWNTEAFF TRBV5-1 15 TRBJ1-1
CASSGGRDLGGLNPSYEQYF TRBV21-1 20 TRBJ2-7
CASSRGLSETQYF TRBV19 13 TRBJ2-5
CASSTTGYTEAFF TRBV19 13 TRBJ1-1
CASRPTGTNYGYTF TRBV6-5 14 TRBJ1-2
CASSLYRGIGEQYF TRBV11-1 14 TRBJ2-7
CASSPPMGAIRHNNEQFF TRBV18 18 TRBJ2-1
CASSRAAGGPGDTQYF TRBV7-3 16 TRBJ2-3
CASRDGLASTDTQYF TRBV10-1 15 TRBJ2-3
CAWGFAGELFF TRBV30 11 TRBJ2-2
CASRKRGGGNQPQHF TRBV28 15 TRBJ1-5
CASSFLQAGSPLHF TRBV27 14 TRBJ1-6
CASRENGGDTGELFF TRBV2 15 TRBJ2-2
CASSLWSSPLHF TRBV28 12 TRBJ1-6
CASSYSLQVQPQHF TRBV6-5 14 TRBJ1-5
CASSLRAGGYTF TRBV7-3 12 TRBJ1-2
CASSSEVFSPLHF TRBV6-2/TRBV6-3 13 TRBJ1-6
CASSGGQQNYGYTF TRBV28 14 TRBJ1-2
CATRVWGDYNEQFF TRBV5-4 14 TRBJ2-1
CASSLAGGLGDTQYF TRBV11-2 15 TRBJ2-3
CASSLVQSGSFYEQYF TRBV5-1 16 TRBJ2-7
CASSLMFTGTEAFF TRBV7-9 14 TRBJ1-1
CASSLLAGAAYEQYF TRBV6-5 15 TRBJ2-7